These 28 T cell receptor beta chains share one sample of origin, sequenced in a study of regulatory T cells in long-lasting Graves disease. With iRepertoire HTBI primers and Arm-PCR of CDR3 regions, TCR beta libraries were built. TCRdb reprocessed the multiplex PCR reads via MiXCR and lists one record per CDR3 protein. The data show 400,000 to 450,000 distinct CDR3 sequences, about a sixth seen once. Time point meaning: newly diagnosed GD, antithyroid drugs for less than 3 months. The TCR library was made from RNA that had been extracted from PBMCs in TRIzol. The sample was also reused in another study, on T cells in Graves' hyperthyroidism and ophthalmopathy.

The specimen was peripheral blood mononuclear cells (PBMCs), collected at new diagnosis, from a patient treated with antithyroid drugs. Every receptor here comes from a woman aged 25 to 39 with Graves disease.

This chain uses TRBV2 with TRBJ1-2; 8 bases map to TRBD1. The germline gives CDR1 SNHLY, CDR2 FYNNEI. The CDR3 consists of 15 residues. V lost 4 bases, J lost 8 bases, and 12 bases stayed unmatched. CDR3 loop: CASSVNRGFDGGYTF. CDR3 in DNA: TGTGCCAGCAGTGTTAACAGGGGGTTCGACGGAGGCTACACCTTC.

This clonotype has at least ten counts. This chain connects TRBV12-3 or TRBV12-4 to TRBJ2-3, with D perhaps matching TRBD1 (6 bases). V shed 5 bases and J shed 4 bases, with 10 bases lying between them. The CDR3 extends over 13 amino acids. As DNA, the CDR3 is TGTGCCAGCAGTGCGTCAGGGGCAGATACGCAGTATTTT. Translated: CASSASGADTQYF.

This chain uses TRBV5-6 with TRBJ1-1, with a possible D match to TRBD1 (6 bases). Germline CDR1 SGHDT, CDR2 YYEEEE. Deletions cut 1 base from V and 7 bases from J, with 11 bases between. This CDR3 has 13 residues. The CDR3 DNA sequence: TGTGCCAGCAGCTTGTGGTCCAGGGGTGAAGCTTTCTTT. Translating it yields CASSLWSRGEAFF. Full variable domain (missing parts from reference TRBV5-6 and TRBJ1-1): DAGVTQSPTHLIKTRGQQVTLRCSPKSGHDTVSWYQQALGQGPQFIFQYYEEEERQRGNFPDRFSGHQFPNYSSELNVNALLLGDSALYLCASSLWSRGEAFFGQGTRLTVV.

This clonotype was observed many times. The rearrangement links TRBV18 to TRBJ2-1; a possible D gene is TRBD2 (5 bases). In germline, CDR1 is KGHSH, CDR2 LQKENI. V lost 2 bases and J 9 bases, leaving 14 bases between the germline ends. The CDR3 loop spans 14 amino acids. CDR3 coding DNA: TGTGCCAGCTCACCAAATTTTGAGGGCAGTGAGCAGTTCTTC. Amino acid sequence: CASSPNFEGSEQFF.

This clonotype appeared many times. The genes are TRBV18 and TRBJ1-1, with D tentatively TRBD1 (6 bases). The V gene lost 3 bases and the J gene lost 2 bases, with 10 bases spanning the gap. CDR1 and CDR2 from the germline V gene are KGHSH and LQKENI. The CDR3 loop spans 14 amino acids. CDR3 bases: TGTGCCAGCTCACCTTCGGGACAAAACACTGAAGCTTTCTTT. Residues: CASSPSGQNTEAFF.

V usage is TRBV5-1 and J usage is TRBJ1-2; a weak D match, TRBD1 (5 bases). This CDR3 comprises 15 residues. CDR1 SGHRS and CDR2 YFSETQ come from the germline V gene. Trimming removed 7 bases from V and 5 bases from J, with 21 bases in between. CDR3 region: CASQPQGQGGYGYTF. The CDR3 DNA sequence: TGCGCCAGCCAACCCCAAGGCCAGGGAGGTTATGGCTACACCTTC.

The chain has TRBV7-6 and TRBJ1-4, with a weak D call TRBD1 (5 bases). Germline V gene lookup returns CDR1 SGHVS and CDR2 FNYEAQ. The CDR3 covers 15 residues. V was cut by 1 base and J by 0 bases, with 6 bases left in between. CDR3 DNA: TGTGCCAGCAGCTTAGGGGGCTCAACTAATGAAAAACTGTTTTTT. Translating it yields CASSLGGSTNEKLFF.

The J gene is TRBJ2-1, the V gene TRBV10-2; 10 nucleotides agree with TRBD2. CDR1 is WSHSY and CDR2 is SAAADI in the germline V gene. The CDR3 has 14 residues. J lost 1 base, V lost 6 bases, and 0 bases had no gene match. CDR3 DNA sequence: TGCGCCAGCAGACTAGCGGGATCCTACAATGAGCAGTTCTTC. It specifies CASRLAGSYNEQFF.

This clonotype was detected ten times or more. The chain is built from TRBV2 and TRBJ1-2; 8 bases are a match to TRBD1. Losses at the gene ends were 2 bases for V and 2 bases for J; bases not matched to a gene: 4. The germline CDR1 and CDR2 sequences are SNHLY and FYNNEI. CDR3 length equals 15 residues. The CDR3 reads CASSESGQANYGYTF. CDR3 DNA: TGTGCCAGCAGTGAATCGGGACAGGCGAACTATGGCTACACCTTC. Supplemented by reference TRBV2 and TRBJ1-2, the full variable domain reads EPEVTQTPSHQVTQMGQEVILRCVPISNHLYFYWYRQILGQKVEFLVSFYNNEISEKSEIFDDQFSVERPDGSNFTLKIRSTKLEDSAMYFCASSESGQANYGYTFGSGTRLTVV.

The chain uses TRBV4-1 and TRBJ1-5; no definite D call. The V end lost 2 bases, the J end lost 7 bases, and 9 bases lay between the germline ends. This CDR3 has 13 amino acids. Germline V gene sequence: CDR1 MGHRA, CDR2 YSYEKL. The chain's CDR3 is CASSQTTRQPQHF. The CDR3 bases are TGCGCCAGCAGCCAAACTACACGGCAGCCCCAGCATTTT.

This clonotype was seen only a few times. J is TRBJ2-5 and V is TRBV6-1; 10 nucleotides agree with TRBD1. Per the germline V gene, CDR1 is MNHNS and CDR2 is SASEGT. Germline trimming cut 6 bases from V and 2 bases from J; bases unmatched to any gene: 6. The CDR3 loop spans 15 amino acids. CDR3 protein: CASRRDRGDQETQYF. The DNA of the CDR3 is TGTGCCAGCAGGCGGGACAGGGGAGATCAAGAGACCCAGTACTTC.

This clonotype turned up a few times. The chain employs TRBV19 and TRBJ2-7; D ambiguous. The CDR3 extends over 13 amino acids. Germline CDR1 is LNHDA and CDR2 is SQIVND (reference sequence). With 6 bases removed from V and 3 bases from J, the gap between germline ends came to 12 bases. CDR3 protein: CASSQLEGYEQYF. In DNA, the CDR3 is TGTGCCAGTAGCCAACTTGAAGGCTACGAGCAGTACTTC.

This clonotype has a handful of counts. The chain links TRBV27 to TRBJ2-7; weak D call: TRBD1 (8 bases). The germline V gene has CDR1 MNHEY and CDR2 SMNVEV (reference sequence). The V end was cut by 9 bases, the J end by 0 bases, with 15 bases between. This CDR3 region has 14 residues. This CDR3 reads CASKQGGNSYEQYF. The CDR3 DNA reads as TGTGCCAGTAAACAGGGGGGGAACTCCTACGAGCAGTACTTC.

V is TRBV19 and J is TRBJ2-1; 11 bases map to TRBD2. Germline V gene sequence: CDR1 LNHDA, CDR2 SQIVND (reference sequence). The CDR3 is 16 amino acids. V lost 3 bases and J lost 10; bases outside the gene matches: 11. The CDR3 loop is CASSILGLAGGEEQFF. CDR3 nucleotide sequence: TGTGCCAGTAGTATTCTCGGGCTAGCGGGAGGTGAGGAGCAGTTCTTC. The full variable domain, its missing parts supplied by reference TRBV19 and TRBJ2-1, is DGGITQSPKYLFRKEGQNVTLSCEQNLNHDAMYWYRQDPGQGLRLIYYSQIVNDFQKGDIAEGYSVSREKKESFPLTVTSAQKNPTAFYLCASSILGLAGGEEQFFGPGTRLTVL.

The V call is TRBV5-6, the J call TRBJ2-7; weak D call: TRBD2 (6 bases). V was trimmed by 4 bases and J by 6 bases, leaving 14 bases between them. Germline CDR1 is SGHDT and CDR2 is YYEEEE. The CDR3 is made up of 13 amino acids. The CDR3 region is CASSLGTPSEQYF. The CDR3 DNA reads TGTGCCAGCAGCCTCGGGACTCCTTCCGAGCAGTACTTC.

This chain joins TRBV19 and TRBJ2-7, with unresolved D. CDR3 length: 14 amino acids. Deletions cut 3 bases from V and 7 bases from J, with 16 bases between. Per the germline V gene, CDR1 is LNHDA and CDR2 is SQIVND (reference sequence). CDR3 DNA: TGTGCCAGTAGTATTGGGCTTGGGAACCTGGAGCAGTACTTC. Protein: CASSIGLGNLEQYF.

This clonotype has a count of ten or more. Relative to the germline gene, one junction end is altered; a read error may explain this. V usage is TRBV7-9 and J usage is TRBJ2-4; D may be TRBD2 (5 bases). This CDR3 contains 12 residues. CDR1 is SEHNR and CDR2 is FQNEAQ in the germline V gene (reference sequence). The CDR3: CASSLSDAPADF. In nucleotides, the CDR3 is TGTGCCAGCAGCTTATCTGACGCGCCAGCGGACTTC.

V usage is TRBV11-2 and J usage is TRBJ1-2; no definite D call. The CDR3 is 16 amino acids. V was clipped by 1 base and J by 9 bases, with 21 bases between them. The V gene's germline CDR1 is SGHAT and CDR2 FQNNGV. The CDR3 DNA follows: TGTGCCAGCAGCTTAGGATCTCCGCGTGGGGATTTTAGCTACACCTTC. It codes for CASSLGSPRGDFSYTF.

This clonotype appeared once. V gene TRBV4-1 combines with J gene TRBJ2-7, with 7 bases that match TRBD1. Germline CDR1 is MGHRA and CDR2 is YSYEKL. This CDR3 is 17 amino acids long. Losses at the gene ends were 2 bases for V and 3 bases for J; bases not matched to a gene: 13. The CDR3 loop is CASSQNPQRGQIYEQYF. The DNA of the CDR3 is TGCGCCAGCAGCCAAAACCCACAGAGGGGACAGATCTACGAGCAGTACTTC.

This clonotype has at least ten counts. The rearrangement uses TRBV12-3 or TRBV12-4 and TRBJ1-2; 8 nucleotides line up with TRBD1. The CDR3 sequence is 17 residues long. With V trimmed by 5 bases and J by 0 bases, 11 bases remained unmatched. The CDR3 region has the DNA TGTGCCAGCAGTCCTGACAGGGGCGTTAGAACTAACTATGGCTACACCTTC. The encoded protein is CASSPDRGVRTNYGYTF.

There are many counts of this clonotype. J is TRBJ2-2 and V is TRBV2; 11 positions match TRBD1. CDR1 is SNHLY and CDR2 is FYNNEI in the germline V gene. Losses at the gene ends were 6 bases for V and 4 bases for J; bases not matched to a gene: 1. The CDR3 loop spans 14 amino acids. This chain's CDR3 is CASRGTGGTGELFF. The CDR3 DNA is TGTGCCAGCAGGGGGACAGGGGGCACCGGGGAGCTGTTTTTT. The entire variable domain, with the rest obtained from reference TRBV2 and TRBJ2-2, is as follows: EPEVTQTPSHQVTQMGQEVILRCVPISNHLYFYWYRQILGQKVEFLVSFYNNEISEKSEIFDDQFSVERPDGSNFTLKIRSTKLEDSAMYFCASRGTGGTGELFFGEGSRLTVL.

This clonotype was picked up many times. This sequence joins TRBV5-1 and TRBJ1-2; D not certain. The CDR3 totals 13 residues. Trimming stripped 6 bases from V and 0 bases from J, with 9 bases between. Germline V gene sequence: CDR1 SGHRS, CDR2 YFSETQ. The DNA for the CDR3 is TGCGCCAGCAAGCGGGGAGCTAACTATGGCTACACCTTC. Protein sequence: CASKRGANYGYTF.

This clonotype was seen ten or more times. This chain connects TRBV27 to TRBJ2-1; D is possibly TRBD1 (5 bases). The germline V and J ends were trimmed by 0 bases and 3 bases, with 12 bases remaining between them. CDR1 MNHEY and CDR2 SMNVEV come from the germline V gene (reference sequence). The CDR3 loop spans 16 amino acids. CDR3 in DNA: TGTGCCAGCAGTTTATCGGTCCCCAGGGACTACAATGAGCAGTTCTTC. Translating it yields CASSLSVPRDYNEQFF.

This clonotype has ten or more counts. The chain couples TRBV7-2 to TRBJ2-7, with D tentatively TRBD2 (6 bases). This CDR3 is 15 amino acids long. V was clipped by 5 bases and J by 2 bases, with 16 bases between them. Germline V lookup: CDR1 SGHTA, CDR2 FQGNSA. The CDR3 region is CASSQQWAGTYEQYF. The CDR3 DNA reads TGTGCCAGCAGCCAACAGTGGGCGGGAACCTACGAGCAGTACTTC.

Remarks on this clonotype: This is likely an artifact of a read error, given a far larger clone one base away. The rearrangement links TRBV7-9 to TRBJ2-5; no definite D call. V lost 1 base and J 6 bases, leaving 9 bases between the germline ends. Germline V gene data show CDR1 as SEHNR and CDR2 as FQNEAQ (reference sequence). There are 13 residues in the CDR3. The chain's CDR3 is CASSLVRGKTQYF. The CDR3 DNA reads TGTGCCAGCAGCTTAGTCCGTGGGAAGACCCAGTACTTC. Using reference TRBV7-9 and TRBJ2-5 for the parts outside the CDR3, the full variable domain is DTGVSQNPRHKITKRGQNVTFRCDPISEHNRLYWYRQTLGQGPEFLTYFQNEAQLEKSRLLSDRFSAERPKGSFSTLEIQRTEQGDSAMYLCASSLVRGKTQYFGPGTRLLVL.

This clonotype was counted at least ten times. This sequence joins TRBV5-6 and TRBJ2-1; 10 bases are a match to TRBD2. J gave up 7 bases and V 5 bases, and 6 bases lay outside the gene matches. CDR3 length equals 14 residues. Germline CDR1 is SGHDT and CDR2 is YYEEEE. The CDR3 region is CASSPSGSRNEQFF. As DNA, the CDR3 is TGTGCCAGCAGTCCTAGCGGGAGTAGGAATGAGCAGTTCTTC.

This rearrangement joins TRBV19 to TRBJ1-4; no reliable D call. V was cut by 1 base and J by 8 bases, with 14 bases left in between. The CDR3 has 15 residues. Germline CDR1 reads LNHDA; CDR2 reads SQIVND (reference sequence). CDR3 coding DNA: TGTGCCAGTAGTATAGGTGGCCAACGCAGAGAAAAACTGTTTTTT. Encoded protein: CASSIGGQRREKLFF.

V and J are TRBV6-1 and TRBJ2-2, with 8 bases aligning to TRBD1. After removal of 8 bases from V and 4 bases from J, the junction contained 6 bases not matched to a gene. CDR1 and CDR2 from the germline V gene are MNHNS and SASEGT. This CDR3 is built from 14 residues. CDR3 nucleotides: TGTGCCAGCGACCGTACAGGGGGCACCGGGGAGCTGTTTTTT. It yields the protein CASDRTGGTGELFF.